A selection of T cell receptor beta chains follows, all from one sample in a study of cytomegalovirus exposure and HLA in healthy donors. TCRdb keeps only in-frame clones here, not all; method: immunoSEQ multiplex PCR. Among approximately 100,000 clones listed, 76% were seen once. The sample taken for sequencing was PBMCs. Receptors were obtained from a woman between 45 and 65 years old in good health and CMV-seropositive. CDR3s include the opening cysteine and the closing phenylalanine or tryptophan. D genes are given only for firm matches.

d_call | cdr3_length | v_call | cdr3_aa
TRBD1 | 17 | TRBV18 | CASSPQGARVSGNTIYF
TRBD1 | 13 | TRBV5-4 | CASSLVRGETQYF
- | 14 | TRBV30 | CAWNQTGCFGPQHF
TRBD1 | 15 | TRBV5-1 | CASRPGQGGTGELFF
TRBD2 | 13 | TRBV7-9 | CSSSPRTSDEQFF
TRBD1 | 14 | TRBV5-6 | CASSLRTGGSEAFF
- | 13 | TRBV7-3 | CASSSDSADTQYF
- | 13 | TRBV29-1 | CSTRSISYNEQFF
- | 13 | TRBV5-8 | CASGGENAYEQYF
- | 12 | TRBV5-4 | CASSLGLLEQFF
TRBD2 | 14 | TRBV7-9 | CASSLGTSYNEQFF
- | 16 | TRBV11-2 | CASSLTLGGYTDTQYF
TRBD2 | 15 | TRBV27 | CASRRVSGNTDTQYF
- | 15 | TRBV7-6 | CASSGEGEGQETQYF
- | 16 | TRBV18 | CASSPLPSTGNTEAFF
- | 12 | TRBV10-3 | CAISRGGLEAFF
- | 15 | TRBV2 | CASSIQGGVPQPQHF
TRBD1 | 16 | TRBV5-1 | CASSLGGTEVTGELFF
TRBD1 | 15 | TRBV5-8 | CASSARTGGDTEAFF
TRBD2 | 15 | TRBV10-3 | CAISQTSGSGGELFF
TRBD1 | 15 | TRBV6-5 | CASSHPTGGLYEQYF
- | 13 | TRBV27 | CASSRQVNEKLFF
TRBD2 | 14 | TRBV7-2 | CASSPETSADTQYF
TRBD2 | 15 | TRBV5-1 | CASSLTSGGAYEQYF
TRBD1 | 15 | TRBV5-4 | CASSLGGQGSVEQYF
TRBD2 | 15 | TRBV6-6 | CASSQSSSGGAEQYF
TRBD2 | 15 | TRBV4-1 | CASSQAPAGGTEQFF
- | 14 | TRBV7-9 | CSSSPPPTGLALFF
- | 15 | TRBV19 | CASSIAVSGANGLTF
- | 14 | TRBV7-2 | CASRPRGGDSPLHF
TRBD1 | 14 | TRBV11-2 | CASSSTGTGGGYTF
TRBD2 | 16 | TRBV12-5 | CASGFLGLGAYNEQFF